Below, one TCR beta chain is given with its context. Trimming stripped 5 bases from V and 1 base from J, with 5 bases between. This CDR3 comprises 13 residues. Germline CDR1 is MNHEY and CDR2 is SVGAGI. Sequencing was performed with immunoSEQ multiplex PCR; in TCRdb, only in-frame clones are kept and a portion is missing. The sample records about 70,000 clones, around nine tenths being singletons. This entry is derived from a study of blood T cell repertoires in COVID-19. This sequence joins TRBV6-5 and TRBJ2-2; D not resolved. The sequence derives from a woman aged 60-75 years with acute or convalescent COVID-19. Specimen: peripheral blood. DNA for the CDR3: TGTGCCAGCAGTACGGGGAACACCGGGGAGCTGTTTTTT. It codes for CASSTGNTGELFF.